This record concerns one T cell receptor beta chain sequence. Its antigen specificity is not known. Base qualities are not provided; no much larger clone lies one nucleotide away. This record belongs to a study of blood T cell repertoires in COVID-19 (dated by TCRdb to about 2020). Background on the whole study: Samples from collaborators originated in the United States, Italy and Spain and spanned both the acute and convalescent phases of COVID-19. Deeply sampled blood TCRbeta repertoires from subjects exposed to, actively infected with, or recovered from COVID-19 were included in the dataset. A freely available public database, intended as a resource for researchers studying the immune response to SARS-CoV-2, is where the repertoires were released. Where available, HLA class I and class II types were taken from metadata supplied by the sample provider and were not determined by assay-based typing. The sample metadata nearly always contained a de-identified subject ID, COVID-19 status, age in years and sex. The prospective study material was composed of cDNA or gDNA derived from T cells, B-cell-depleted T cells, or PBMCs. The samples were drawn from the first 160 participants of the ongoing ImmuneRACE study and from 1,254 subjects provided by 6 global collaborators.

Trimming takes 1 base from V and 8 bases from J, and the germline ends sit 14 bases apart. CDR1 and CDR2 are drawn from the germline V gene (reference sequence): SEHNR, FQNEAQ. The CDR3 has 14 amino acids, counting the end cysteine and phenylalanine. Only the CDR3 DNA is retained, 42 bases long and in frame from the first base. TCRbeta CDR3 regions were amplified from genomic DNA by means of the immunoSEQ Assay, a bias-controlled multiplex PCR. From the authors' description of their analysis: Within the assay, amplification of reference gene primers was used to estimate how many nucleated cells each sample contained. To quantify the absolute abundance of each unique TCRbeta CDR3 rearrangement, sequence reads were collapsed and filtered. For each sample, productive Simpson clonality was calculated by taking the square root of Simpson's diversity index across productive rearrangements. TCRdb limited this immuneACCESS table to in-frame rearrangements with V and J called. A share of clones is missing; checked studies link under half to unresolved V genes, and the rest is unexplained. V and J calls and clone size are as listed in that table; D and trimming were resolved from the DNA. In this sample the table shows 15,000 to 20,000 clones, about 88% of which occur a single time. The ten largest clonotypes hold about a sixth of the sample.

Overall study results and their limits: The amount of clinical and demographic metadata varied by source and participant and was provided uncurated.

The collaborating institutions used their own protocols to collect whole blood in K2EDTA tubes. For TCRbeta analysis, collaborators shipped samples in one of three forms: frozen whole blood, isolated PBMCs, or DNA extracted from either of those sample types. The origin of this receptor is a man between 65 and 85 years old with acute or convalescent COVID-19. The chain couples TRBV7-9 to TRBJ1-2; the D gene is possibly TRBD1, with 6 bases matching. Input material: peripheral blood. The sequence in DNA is TGTGCCAGCAGCTTAGGGGGGACAAAATCGGGCTACACCTTC. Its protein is CASSLGGTKSGYTF.